A single sample is the source of the 12 T cell receptor beta chains below, sequenced in a study of tumor and adjacent non-tumor tissue in lung cancer. The library came from three nested PCR rounds adapted from ARM-PCR protocols. TCRdb processed the multiplex PCR reads anew with MiXCR; each CDR3 protein has one entry. Of roughly 140,000 distinct CDR3 sequences in the sample, about 71% were seen once. No cell sorting was done before RNA was extracted from the tissue. The sample consisted of lung tumor tissue. The receptors were sampled from a man aged 60 to 75 with small cell lung cancer.

Relative to its sample, this clonotype is medium-sized. The chain has TRBV20-1 and TRBJ1-1; TRBD1 is a possible D gene (6 bases). This CDR3 region has 13 residues. The V gene lost 4 bases and the J gene lost 1 base, with 10 bases spanning the gap. Germline assignment: CDR1 DFQATT and CDR2 SNEGSKA (reference sequence). The CDR3 here is CSAKDRSNTEAFF. The CDR3 coding sequence is TGCAGTGCTAAGGACAGATCGAACACTGAAGCTTTCTTT.

The V gene is TRBV7-8, the J gene TRBJ2-7; a possible D gene is TRBD2 (5 bases). V was trimmed by 3 bases and J by 2 bases, leaving 11 bases between them. The CDR3 consists of 14 residues. Per the germline V gene, CDR1 is SGHVS and CDR2 is FQNEAQ. The CDR3 here is CASSFGEGPYEQYF. The CDR3 region has the DNA TGTGCCAGCAGCTTTGGTGAGGGCCCCTACGAGCAGTACTTC.

V usage is TRBV27 and J usage is TRBJ2-2; D assignment may be TRBD1 or TRBD2 (6 bases each). The CDR3 sequence is 16 residues long. Germline CDR1 is MNHEY and CDR2 is SMNVEV (reference sequence). The V end lost 5 bases, the J end lost 5 bases, and 18 bases lay between the germline ends. CDR3 loop: CASSLRPGGWTGELFF. Written as DNA, the CDR3 is TGTGCCAGCAGTCTAAGGCCCGGGGGCTGGACCGGGGAGCTGTTTTTT.

A word on this clonotype: Relative to the germline gene, one junction end is altered; a read error may explain this. The chain employs TRBV12-3 or TRBV12-4 and TRBJ2-1, with 7 positions matching TRBD1. This CDR3 comprises 15 residues. DNA of the CDR3: TGTGTCAGCAGCTCAAGGGGGCTGATCTACAATGAGCAGTTCTTC. Translation: CVSSSRGLIYNEQFF.

V is TRBV11-3 and J is TRBJ2-3; 7 nucleotides align to TRBD2. The CDR3 totals 15 residues. After removal of 2 bases from V and 4 bases from J, the junction contained 6 bases not matched to a gene. Per the germline V gene, CDR1 is SGHNT and CDR2 is YENEEA. The CDR3 reads CASSLTSVAADTQYF. Written as DNA, the CDR3 is TGTGCCAGCAGCTTAACTAGCGTGGCCGCAGATACGCAGTATTTT.

This clonotype was picked up one time. Without the conserved terminal phenylalanine or tryptophan, this CDR3 likely stems from a read error. V usage is TRBV11-2 and J usage is TRBJ1-1; D not certain. CDR1 and CDR2 (germline): SGHAT, FQNNGV. The CDR3 covers 11 residues. Trimming left V 5 bases short and J 4 bases short, with 5 bases between. CDR3 amino acids: CASSTFTEAFL. In DNA form, the CDR3 reads TGTGCCAGCAGCACGTTCACTGAAGCTTTCCTT.

The V gene is TRBV15, the J gene TRBJ1-1; unclear D gene. CDR1 and CDR2 (germline): LNHNV, YYDKDF (reference sequence). The CDR3 spans 17 residues. The V and J ends lost 4 bases and 0 bases respectively, with 18 bases between them. This chain's CDR3 is CATSIDEAARMNTEAFF. DNA of the CDR3: TGTGCCACCAGCATAGATGAGGCAGCGAGAATGAACACTGAAGCTTTCTTT.

With respect to this clonotype: One junction end disagrees with the germline gene, perhaps due to a read error. The CDR3 loop reads CVSSDLLFGAPPRDEQFF. The CDR3, as DNA: TGTGTCAGCAGTGACCTACTCTTTGGGGCCCCGCCGAGGGATGAGCAGTTCTTC. The chain recombines TRBV6-1 with TRBJ2-1; D is possibly TRBD1 or TRBD2 (5 bases each). Germline CDR1 reads MNHNS; CDR2 reads SASEGT. The CDR3 contains 18 residues.

The gene calls are TRBV11-3 and TRBJ2-7; the D gene could be TRBD1 or TRBD2 (5 bases each). The CDR3 extends over 17 amino acids. Germline V gene sequence: CDR1 SGHNT, CDR2 YENEEA. V was clipped by 5 bases and J by 0 bases, with 20 bases between them. The CDR3 loop is CASSPPGLGTTSYEQYF. The CDR3, as DNA: TGTGCCAGCAGCCCTCCGGGTTTGGGGACCACCTCCTACGAGCAGTACTTC.

Turning to this clonotype: Mismatch with germline at one junction end may stem from a read error. The CDR3 spells CASTYTSGFYNELFF. CDR3 bases: TGTGCCAGCACTTATACTAGCGGTTTCTACAATGAGCTGTTCTTC. V gene TRBV6-5 combines with J gene TRBJ2-1, with 8 bases fitting TRBD2. Germline CDR1 reads MNHEY; CDR2 reads SVGAGI. The CDR3 spans 15 residues.

This clonotype appeared a few times. This may come from a read error, since a much larger clone is one base off. This chain uses TRBV20-1 with TRBJ2-3; 7 positions match TRBD2. CDR1 is DFQATT and CDR2 is SNEGSKA in the germline V gene (reference sequence). J gave up 4 bases and V 1 base, and 11 bases lay outside the gene matches. This CDR3 spans 16 amino acids. The CDR3 DNA follows: TGCAGTGCTAGAGGGGGATATGGGGGAGGGGCAGATACGCAGTATTTT. This encodes CSARGGYGGGADTQYF.

The V call is TRBV11-2, the J call TRBJ2-7; D is unresolved. The CDR3 covers 14 residues. CDR1 and CDR2 (germline): SGHAT, FQNNGV. In nucleotides, the CDR3 is TGTACCAGCAGCCTATCTGGGAAGCCCTACGAGCAGTACGTC. Protein product: CTSSLSGKPYEQYV.